Each of the 28 T cell receptor beta chains below was sequenced from the same sample in a study of human T cells and chemical hapten exposure. From the RACE reads, TCRdb called clonotypes with MiXCR, one entry per CDR3 protein. The sample yields fewer than 100,000 distinct CDR3 sequences, 11% seen once. Time point given: patch test 2, 6 weeks after DPC sensitization. The sample's treatment: therapeutic diphenylcyclopropenone sensitization with weekly scalp DPC. The sample was whole blood, taken in connection with sensitization to the hapten diphenylcyclopropenone (DPC). These receptors came from a man aged 18 to 30 with alopecia areata. Some clones in this sample may be carry-over from other donors' samples.

The chain recombines TRBV19 with TRBJ2-6; a possible D gene is TRBD1 (6 bases). This CDR3 is built from 17 residues. Trimming took 9 bases from V and 1 from J, leaving 19 bases between them. Germline V CDR1 and CDR2: LNHDA, SQIVND (reference sequence). The CDR3 nucleotides are TGTGCCAGCAGCTATGGGACAAGGACTTCTGGGGCCAACGTCCTGACTTTC. It translates to CASSYGTRTSGANVLTF. The full variable domain, with the rest looked up from reference TRBV19 and TRBJ2-6, is DGGITQSPKYLFRKEGQNVTLSCEQNLNHDAMYWYRQDPGQGLRLIYYSQIVNDFQKGDIAEGYSVSREKKESFPLTVTSAQKNPTAFYLCASSYGTRTSGANVLTFGAGSRLTVL.

This clonotype was detected many times. The chain links TRBV7-9 to TRBJ2-3; D possibly corresponds to TRBD2 (6 bases). Germline CDR1 and CDR2: SEHNR and FQNEAQ (reference sequence). CDR3 size: 15 residues. V lost 5 bases to trimming and J lost 4 bases, with 16 bases between them. CDR3 in amino acids: CASSPGTLPPDTQYF. The CDR3, as DNA: TGTGCCAGCAGCCCCGGGACTCTGCCCCCAGATACGCAGTATTTT.

This clonotype was counted many times. This chain uses TRBV5-1 with TRBJ1-2; 7 nucleotides agree with TRBD1. The CDR3 has 14 residues. Germline CDR1 is SGHRS and CDR2 is YFSETQ. V trimming: 5 bases; J trimming: 8 bases; junction bases outside the gene matches: 12. CDR3 region: CASSRTGTDGGYTF. CDR3 in DNA: TGCGCCAGCAGTCGTACCGGGACAGATGGCGGCTACACCTTC.

This clonotype was observed many times. V is TRBV12-3 or TRBV12-4 and J is TRBJ2-3; 8 bases agree with TRBD1. This CDR3 spans 14 amino acids. V was pared by 6 bases and J by 6 bases, with 8 bases of the junction left unmatched. The CDR3 sequence is CASSRTGPGDTQYF. The CDR3 nucleotides read TGTGCCAGCAGCCGGACAGGGCCAGGGGATACGCAGTATTTT.

This clonotype was seen more than once but under ten times. V usage is TRBV20-1 and J usage is TRBJ2-2; 10 bases fit TRBD1. The germline gives CDR1 DFQATT, CDR2 SNEGSKA (reference sequence). This CDR3 has 13 amino acids. Losses at the gene ends were 4 bases for V and 9 bases for J; bases not matched to a gene: 5. This CDR3 is CSATDRGSRELFF. CDR3 in DNA: TGCAGTGCTACGGACAGGGGGAGCAGGGAGCTGTTTTTT.

This clonotype was seen ten or more times. The conserved closing phenylalanine or tryptophan is absent in this CDR3, likely reflecting a read error. Because the CDR3's place on the DNA is in doubt, the DNA is left out and the CDR3 is given as listed by TCRdb. The chain couples TRBV2 to TRBJ2-3; the D call in the table, TRBD2, was not verified against the DNA. A total of 14 residues make up the CDR3, ends included. The germline V gene has CDR1 SNHLY and CDR2 FYNNEI. CDR3 sequence reads: CASSSMRTGPWGDC.

This chain connects TRBV29-1 to TRBJ2-1, with D unclear. The CDR3 is 14 amino acids. Germline CDR1 SQVTM, CDR2 ANQGSEA. V dropped 4 bases and J dropped 0 bases, with 10 bases sitting between them. The CDR3 loop reads CSVVLALSYNEQFF. DNA for the CDR3: TGCAGCGTTGTTCTCGCCCTCTCCTACAATGAGCAGTTCTTC.

This clonotype occurred many times. This chain connects TRBV24-1 to TRBJ2-2, with D unresolved. Germline V gene lookup returns CDR1 KGHDR and CDR2 SFDVKD. This CDR3 is built from 12 residues. The V end lost 5 bases, the J end lost 4 bases, and 4 bases lay between the germline ends. The CDR3 DNA follows: TGTGCCACCAGTGGTGTCACCGGGGAGCTGTTTTTT. Translated: CATSGVTGELFF.

This clonotype was counted many times. The rearrangement joins TRBV6-1 to TRBJ1-2; D is undetermined. V was shortened by 4 bases and J by 1 base, with 10 bases between the two germline ends. Germline CDR1 MNHNS, CDR2 SASEGT. The CDR3 contains 14 residues. CDR3 nucleotides: TGTGCCAGCAGTGCCGCCACCTATAACTATGGCTACACCTTC. Translation gives CASSAATYNYGYTF.

There are many counts of this clonotype. The chain joins TRBV7-3 to TRBJ2-1, with D possibly TRBD2 on 6 matching bases. Germline V gene lookup returns CDR1 SGHTA and CDR2 FQGTGA. The CDR3 is made up of 17 amino acids. V shed 1 base and J shed 0 bases, with 13 bases lying between them. The CDR3 region has the DNA TGTGCCAGCAGCTTAAGGGCCGGGACTGTCTCCTACAATGAGCAGTTCTTC. Protein product: CASSLRAGTVSYNEQFF.

The V gene is TRBV28, the J gene TRBJ2-7; D may be TRBD1 (6 bases). The CDR3 runs to 14 residues. CDR1 MDHEN and CDR2 SYDVKM come from the germline V gene. V lost 5 bases and J lost 2, with 13 bases in between. The CDR3 loop is CASSQQGGTYEQYF. CDR3 nucleotide sequence: TGTGCCAGCAGTCAACAGGGTGGAACCTACGAGCAGTACTTC.

The chain carries TRBV4-3 and TRBJ1-5; unclear D gene. The CDR3 spans 13 residues. Germline V lookup: CDR1 LGHNA, CDR2 YSLEER. V dropped 0 bases and J dropped 7 bases, with 7 bases sitting between them. CDR3 residues: CASSQDLRQPQHF. For the CDR3, the DNA is TGCGCCAGCAGCCAAGATCTAAGGCAGCCCCAGCATTTT.

Ten or more counts support this clonotype. The J gene is TRBJ2-7, the V gene TRBV28, with 9 bases fitting TRBD1. Germline loops: CDR1 MDHEN, CDR2 SYDVKM. This CDR3 comprises 13 residues. J gave up 6 bases and V 5 bases, and 5 bases lay outside the gene matches. The DNA of the CDR3 is TGTGCCAGCAGTCCCGGGACAGGGCGCGAGCAGTACTTC. This codes for CASSPGTGREQYF.

This chain links TRBV7-9 with TRBJ2-4; possibly TRBD1 or TRBD2 for D (5 bases each). Per the germline V gene, CDR1 is SEHNR and CDR2 is FQNEAQ (reference sequence). This CDR3 spans 15 amino acids. Between the trimmed V and J ends, which lost 3 bases and 0 bases, there was a span of 9 bases. CDR3 protein: CASSFGTVAKNIQYF. CDR3 DNA: TGTGCCAGCAGCTTTGGGACGGTAGCCAAAAACATTCAGTACTTC.

A remark on this clonotype: Given a much more abundant clone one base away, this may be a read error. The chain has TRBV6-5 and TRBJ2-5, with D possibly matching TRBD1 (5 bases). CDR3 length: 14 amino acids. CDR1 and CDR2 (germline): MNHEY, SVGAGI. CDR3 loop: CTSSYNDRQETQYF. In DNA, the CDR3 is TGTACCAGCAGTTACAATGACAGACAAGAGACCCAGTACTTC.

The chain joins TRBV9 to TRBJ1-1, with no clear D. Per germline, CDR1 SGDLS and CDR2 YYNGEE. V lost 1 base to trimming and J lost 3 bases, with 10 bases between them. This CDR3 has 14 residues. The CDR3 DNA follows: TGTGCCAGCAGCGTAAGCTCCAAGGACACTGAAGCTTTCTTT. Protein product: CASSVSSKDTEAFF.

This chain links TRBV9 with TRBJ1-2; D gene unclear. V was cut by 3 bases and J by 1 base, with 16 bases left in between. The CDR3 consists of 16 residues. CDR1 is SGDLS, CDR2 YYNGEE, per germline. This CDR3 is CASSAMTFSVNYGYTF. DNA for the CDR3: TGTGCCAGCAGCGCCATGACCTTCTCTGTTAACTATGGCTACACCTTC.

This clonotype was counted ten times or more. The CDR3: CASSLEETQYF. As DNA, the CDR3 is TGTGCCAGCAGCTTGGAAGAGACCCAGTACTTC. The chain uses TRBV11-2 and TRBJ2-5; D unresolved. The CDR3 is made up of 11 amino acids. Germline values: CDR1 SGHAT, CDR2 FQNNGV. The V gene lost 3 bases and the J gene lost 3 bases, with 2 bases spanning the gap.

At least ten counts were recorded for this clonotype. V and J are TRBV6-1 and TRBJ1-1; D gene ambiguous. In germline, CDR1 is MNHNS, CDR2 SASEGT. V was clipped by 4 bases and J by 1 base, with 7 bases between them. The CDR3 extends over 13 amino acids. The CDR3 DNA is TGTGCCAGCAGTGGGACCGCGAACACTGAAGCTTTCTTT. Protein sequence: CASSGTANTEAFF.

The sample holds many counts of this clonotype. The genes are TRBV11-2 and TRBJ1-1, with no clear D. V was pared by 5 bases and J by 7 bases, with 14 bases between. The CDR3 has 13 amino acids. Germline V CDR1 and CDR2: SGHAT, FQNNGV. The CDR3 DNA sequence: TGTGCCAGCAGCCAAAATTCAATCAGTGAAGCTTTCTTT. Its translation: CASSQNSISEAFF.

CDR3 protein: CASSLRAGGETQYF. CDR3 bases: TGTGCCAGCAGCTTAAGGGCAGGGGGGGAGACCCAGTACTTC. V is TRBV7-6 and J is TRBJ2-5, with D perhaps matching TRBD1 (7 bases). Germline CDR1 and CDR2: SGHVS and FNYEAQ. The germline V and J ends were trimmed by 2 bases and 5 bases, with 12 bases remaining between them. The CDR3 is made up of 14 amino acids.

The chain recombines TRBV28 with TRBJ2-5, with D unclear. Trimming pared 5 bases from V and 1 base from J, leaving 5 bases between. Looked up from germline, CDR1 is MDHEN and CDR2 is SYDVKM. This CDR3 contains 12 residues. The CDR3 spells CASSASQETQYF. As DNA, the CDR3 is TGTGCCAGCAGTGCCAGCCAAGAGACCCAGTACTTC.

Here the CDR3 reads CSGRLAGLYNEQFF. As DNA, the CDR3 is TGCAGCGGGCGACTAGCGGGGCTATACAATGAGCAGTTCTTC. The chain joins TRBV29-1 to TRBJ2-1; 11 nucleotides agree with TRBD2. Germline assignment: CDR1 SQVTM and CDR2 ANQGSEA. The CDR3 is made up of 14 amino acids. V lost 7 bases and J lost 4; bases outside the gene matches: 6.

V and J are TRBV9 and TRBJ2-2, with D perhaps matching TRBD1 (6 bases). The CDR3 totals 17 residues. With 0 bases removed from V and 0 bases from J, the gap between germline ends came to 12 bases. CDR1 and CDR2 from the germline V gene are SGDLS and YYNGEE. This CDR3 is CASSVALGTPNTGELFF. CDR3 sequence (DNA): TGTGCCAGCAGCGTAGCTCTCGGGACACCGAACACCGGGGAGCTGTTTTTT.

Ten or more counts support this clonotype. CDR3 loop: CASSFRKGGGTEAFF. CDR3 DNA: TGTGCCAGCAGTTTCCGAAAGGGCGGGGGCACTGAAGCTTTCTTT. The chain employs TRBV28 and TRBJ1-1, with D perhaps matching TRBD1 (5 bases). Germline V gene sequence: CDR1 MDHEN, CDR2 SYDVKM. CDR3 length: 15 residues. V was clipped by 3 bases and J by 4 bases, with 15 bases between them.

Here the CDR3 reads CASSYRDSYGYTF. The DNA for the CDR3 is TGTGCCAGCAGTTACAGGGATTCATATGGCTACACCTTC. The V call is TRBV6-2 or TRBV6-3, the J call TRBJ1-2; no clear D. The germline V and J ends were trimmed by 2 bases and 5 bases, with 9 bases remaining between them. This CDR3 has 13 amino acids. Germline loops: CDR1 MNHEY, CDR2 SVGEGT.

This sequence joins TRBV6-2 or TRBV6-3 and TRBJ2-5, with D maybe TRBD1 (6 bases). Trimming removed 6 bases at V and 5 bases at J, with 13 bases between. Germline V lookup: CDR1 MNHEY, CDR2 SVGEGT. The CDR3 extends over 13 amino acids. CDR3 sequence reads: CASREQGRETQYF. Written as DNA, the CDR3 is TGTGCCAGCAGAGAACAGGGAAGGGAGACCCAGTACTTC.

The V and J genes are TRBV12-3 or TRBV12-4 and TRBJ1-5, with 10 bases lining up with TRBD1. V gave up 6 bases and J gave up 5 bases; unmatched junction bases: 7. The CDR3 is 15 residues long. This CDR3 is CASSRTGGLDQPQHF. CDR3 sequence (DNA): TGTGCCAGCAGCCGGACAGGGGGTTTAGATCAGCCCCAGCATTTT.